The text below deals with one TCR beta chain. In the naive CD8 group, cells lacked CD45RO and were positively selected for CCR7, so terminally differentiated effector memory CD45RA+ cells were left out. Generated by immunoSEQ multiplex PCR, the TCRdb table keeps only in-frame clones and is missing some. Found here are millions of clones, approximately 94% of them singletons; the top ten hold 1.5% to 2%. The record originates from a study of shared clonotypes between healthy human individuals. Study information: Per donor, three plates held CD4 naive cells, three held CD4 memory, two held CD8 naive and one held CD8 memory.

The CDR3 totals 14 residues. Trimming pared 1 base from V and 4 bases from J, leaving 10 bases between. Germline-derived CDR1 and CDR2 are SEHNR and FQNEAQ (reference sequence). V usage is TRBV7-9 and J usage is TRBJ1-1, with a possible D match to TRBD1 (6 bases). The sequence was obtained from a man aged 18 to 29 in good health. Some clones in this sample may be carry-over from other donors' samples. The sample taken for sequencing was naive CD8+ T cells from PBMCs. The CDR3 bases are TGTGCCAGCAGCTTAGGTGTGGGGGCCACTGAAGCTTTCTTT. It translates to CASSLGVGATEAFF.